The present entry profiles one T cell receptor (beta chain) with its context. This specimen comes from a study of T-cell reconstitution after alpha-beta-depleted transplantation in children. Unique molecular identifiers were used in preparing the TCRbeta library. TCRdb recomputed calls from the PCR reads with MiXCR, one row per CDR3 protein. The table shows nearly 550,000 distinct CDR3 sequences, with approximately 20% occurring only once. Germline-derived CDR1 and CDR2 are SGHRS and YFSETQ. The CDR3 extends over 16 amino acids. V lost 3 bases, J lost 8 bases, and 13 bases stayed unmatched. V usage is TRBV5-1 and J usage is TRBJ2-1; TRBD1 aligns across 8 bases. This receptor was taken from a human donor who donated a stem cell graft to a child with acute lymphoblastic leukemia. The starting material was PBMCs from the stem cell graft donor, obtained from the stem cell graft. The CDR3 sequence: CASSWAGQGRVDEQFF. The CDR3 coding sequence is TGCGCCAGCAGCTGGGCTGGACAGGGTAGGGTCGATGAGCAGTTCTTC.